This note documents a single T cell receptor (beta chain) sequence. V lost 4 bases and J 4 bases, leaving 23 bases between the germline ends. This CDR3 is built from 17 residues. The germline gives CDR1 SGHRS, CDR2 YFSETQ. Preparation of the TCRbeta library used unique molecular identifiers. TCRdb re-derived calls from the PCR reads in MiXCR, one entry per CDR3 protein. The sample carries about 610,000 distinct CDR3 sequences, roughly a tenth recorded once. The data belong to a study of T-cell reconstitution after alpha-beta-depleted transplantation in children. The genes are TRBV5-1 and TRBJ1-2; a weak D match, TRBD1 (6 bases). This receptor was obtained from a human donor who donated a stem cell graft to a child with acute myeloid leukemia. The starting material was PBMCs from the stem cell graft donor, obtained from the stem cell graft. CDR3 amino acids: CASSRDPTSQGLYGYTF. The CDR3 DNA reads as TGCGCCAGCAGCCGGGACCCAACATCACAGGGTCTCTATGGCTACACCTTC.